The sequence of this T cell receptor beta chain was determined in a study of cytomegalovirus exposure and HLA in healthy donors. The PCR employed 60 Vbeta primers together with 13 Jbeta primers. Here immunoSEQ multiplex PCR was the method, and the copy in TCRdb shows in-frame clones only, minus some. The sample comprises under 200,000 clones, 60% to 85% of which are singletons, and 4.5% to 6% rests with the top ten. This CDR3 contains 15 residues. J was trimmed by 5 bases and V by 4 bases; bases with no gene match: 10. Germline V gives CDR1 MNHEY, CDR2 SMNVEV (reference sequence). The clonotype originates from a man in his forties or fifties in good health and CMV-seronegative. Sequencing was done on a sample of PBMCs. The chain is built from TRBV27 and TRBJ2-7; 8 bases agree with TRBD1. The CDR3 DNA follows: TGTGCCAGCAGTTCCCTGGGACAGGTCGTCCACGAGCAGTACTTC. Amino acid sequence: CASSSLGQVVHEQYF.